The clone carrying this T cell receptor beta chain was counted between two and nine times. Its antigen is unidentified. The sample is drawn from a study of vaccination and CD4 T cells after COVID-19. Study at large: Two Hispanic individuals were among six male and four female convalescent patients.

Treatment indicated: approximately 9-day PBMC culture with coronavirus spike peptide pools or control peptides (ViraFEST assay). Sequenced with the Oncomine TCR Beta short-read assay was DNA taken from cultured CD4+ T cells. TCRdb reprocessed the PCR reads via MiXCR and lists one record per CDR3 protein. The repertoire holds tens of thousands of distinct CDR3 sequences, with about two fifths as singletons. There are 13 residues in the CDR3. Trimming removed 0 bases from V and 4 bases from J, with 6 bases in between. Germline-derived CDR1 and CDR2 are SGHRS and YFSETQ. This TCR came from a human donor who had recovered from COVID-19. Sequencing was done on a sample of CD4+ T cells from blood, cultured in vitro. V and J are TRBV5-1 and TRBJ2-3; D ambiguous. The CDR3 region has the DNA TGCGCCAGCAGCTTGGATTTGGCAGATACGCAGTATTTT. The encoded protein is CASSLDLADTQYF.